This T cell receptor beta chain was obtained from a study of PD-1 blockade in classical Hodgkin lymphoma. Remarks on this clone: The antigen is undetermined.

The protocol was immunoSEQ multiplex PCR, while the TCRdb copy is restricted to in-frame clones and leaves out a portion. Of about 30,000 clones in the sample, over 55% were seen once. Every patient relapsed after autologous stem cell transplantation, and brentuximab vedotin exposure varied. Classification of best responses gave complete response, partial response or progressive disease. The CDR3 consists of 16 residues. Germline assignment: CDR1 SEHNR and CDR2 FQNEAQ (reference sequence). V was shortened by 5 bases and J by 4 bases, with 19 bases between the two germline ends. Whole-study findings and limits: Patients who responded completely had about the same baseline diversity as newly diagnosed patients.

This TCR was recovered from a human donor with classical Hodgkin lymphoma. Sequences were derived from peripheral blood mononuclear cells (PBMCs), sampled before the second cycle of nivolumab. The chain carries TRBV7-9 and TRBJ2-3, with a possible D match to TRBD2 (8 bases). CDR3 loop: CASSLRGARGADTQYF. CDR3 in DNA: TGTGCCAGCAGCCTCAGGGGGGCGCGGGGGGCAGATACGCAGTATTTT.